This T cell receptor (beta chain) stems from a study of a mutant IDH1 vaccine in newly diagnosed glioma. Study-wide results and limits: Immune responses arising from the vaccine appeared in about 93% of patients.

Germline-derived CDR1 and CDR2 are SGHTS and YDEGEE. Trimming took 4 bases from V and 6 from J, leaving 11 bases between them. The CDR3 has 12 residues. The data were produced by immunoSEQ multiplex PCR, yet TCRdb's version contains in-frame clones alone and is incomplete. The sample holds some 100,000 clones; roughly 80% are singletons and the top ten take under 8%. The time point here: baseline, week 1 (first vaccination visit). The treatment denotes: pre-vaccination baseline after standard-of-care therapy. Note on this clone: Its antigen is still unknown.

The source is a woman aged 45-65 years with glioma. Sequenced here: PBMCs, sampled from a glioma patient treated with radiotherapy, temozolomide or both. The chain uses TRBV5-8 and TRBJ2-7; no clear D gene. CDR3 loop: CASSGKGREQYF. The CDR3 nucleotides are TGTGCCAGCAGCGGTAAGGGTCGCGAGCAGTACTTC.